This TCR beta chain was retrieved from a study of shared T cell receptors in the human thymus. Germline CDR1 reads MDHEN; CDR2 reads SYDVKM. The CDR3 spans 17 residues. Germline trimming cut 4 bases from V and 1 base from J; bases unmatched to any gene: 12. Profiling relied on immunoSEQ multiplex PCR, and the TCRdb table lists in-frame clones only, not all of them. The data contain over 650,000 clones, about 87% of them singletons. This sample was shared with a second study, whose subject was human thymus T cells. That investigation notes: Corrective cardiac operations yielded the resected thymus tissue. Thymic and blood repertoires appeared to display a bias in their usage of V and J genes.

This receptor was taken from a boy younger than two with a congenital heart defect. V and J are TRBV28 and TRBJ2-7; 8 positions agree with TRBD1. The sample comprised thymocytes. CDR3 nucleotide sequence: TGTGCCAGCAGTTCTTATCCATATGGGACAGGTTCCTACGAGCAGTACTTC. Translated, it gives CASSSYPYGTGSYEQYF.